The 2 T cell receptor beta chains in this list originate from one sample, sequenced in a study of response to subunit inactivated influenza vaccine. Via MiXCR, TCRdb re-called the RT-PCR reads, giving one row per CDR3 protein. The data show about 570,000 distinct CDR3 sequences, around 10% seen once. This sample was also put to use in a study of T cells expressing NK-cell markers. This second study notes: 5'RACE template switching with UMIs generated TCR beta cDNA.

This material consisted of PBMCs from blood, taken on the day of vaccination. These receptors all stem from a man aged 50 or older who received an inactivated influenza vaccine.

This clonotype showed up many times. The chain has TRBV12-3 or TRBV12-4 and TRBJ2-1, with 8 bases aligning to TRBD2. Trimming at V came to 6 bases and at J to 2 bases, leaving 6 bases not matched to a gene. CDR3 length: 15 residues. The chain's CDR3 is CASSTSGSPYNEQFF. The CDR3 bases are TGTGCCAGCAGCACAAGCGGGAGTCCCTACAATGAGCAGTTCTTC.

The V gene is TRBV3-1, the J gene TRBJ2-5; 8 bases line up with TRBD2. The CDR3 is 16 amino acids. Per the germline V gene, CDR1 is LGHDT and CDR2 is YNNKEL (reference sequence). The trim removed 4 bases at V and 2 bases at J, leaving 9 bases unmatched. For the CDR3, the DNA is TGTGCCAGCAGCCTTCGGGGGGGCGGATTACAAGAGACCCAGTACTTC. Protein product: CASSLRGGGLQETQYF.